This entry features one T cell receptor (beta chain) sequence. As yet, its antigen is unknown. The data were taken from a study of T cells in narcolepsy. Study outcomes and limitations: Autoreactive clonotypes reportedly recurred in blood of same and different patients, not controls. Autoreactive clone sequences were missing from some blood memory CD4+ repertoires.

The method was immunoSEQ multiplex PCR; TCRdb's version includes in-frame clones alone and lacks a portion of them. The repertoire holds around 30,000 clones, with over 80% as singletons. Source material: CD45RA- memory CD4+ T cells from PBMCs. The sequence was collected from a human donor with narcolepsy.

CDR3 DNA: TGTGCCAGCAGCGAACATAGCGGGGGGGCCAGGAATGAGCAGTTCTTC. Residues: CASSEHSGGARNEQFF. The chain links TRBV9 to TRBJ2-1, with 11 bases that match TRBD2. This CDR3 has 16 amino acids. The junction had 9 bases not matched to a gene; V was cut back by 3 bases and J by 7 bases. Germline V gives CDR1 SGDLS, CDR2 YYNGEE. Full variable domain (outside the CDR3, taken from reference TRBV9 and TRBJ2-1): DSGVTQTPKHLITATGQRVTLRCSPRSGDLSVYWYQQSLDQGLQFLIQYYNGEERAKGNILERFSAQQFPDLHSELNLSSLELGDSALYFCASSEHSGGARNEQFFGPGTRLTVL.